This T cell receptor beta chain was found in a study of cytomegalovirus exposure and HLA in healthy donors. TCRdb keeps only in-frame clones here, not all; method: immunoSEQ multiplex PCR. The table has roughly 180,000 clones, more than 75% seen once. This CDR3 contains 17 residues. V dropped 7 bases and J dropped 0; count of bases not matched to a gene: 11. Germline V gene data show CDR1 as MDHEN and CDR2 as SYDVKM. In this sample, this clone turned up once. The specimen was PBMCs. The rearrangement uses TRBV28 and TRBJ1-4, with 7 bases identical to TRBD1. The origin of this receptor is a young man in good health and CMV-seropositive. The chain's CDR3 is CASTPVTGSSTNEKLFF. CDR3 coding DNA: TGTGCCAGCACCCCCGTGACAGGGAGTTCAACTAATGAAAAACTGTTTTTT.